This T cell receptor beta chain was found in a study of OX40 agonist ivuxolimab in advanced cancers. Germline assignment: CDR1 MNHEY and CDR2 SMNVEV (reference sequence). Trimming shortened V by 6 bases and J by 4 bases, and 16 bases separated the two germline ends. CDR3 length: 15 residues. The assay was immunoSEQ multiplex PCR, and TCRdb's table has in-frame clones only and misses some. Seen here are roughly 10,000 clones, over 70% observed once, and the top ten hold about 16%. The sample here was CD4+ or CD8+ T cells sorted from blood, taken in a trial of the OX40 agonist ivuxolimab. The receptor was derived from an adult with an advanced solid tumor such as melanoma, head and neck, liver or kidney cancer. The rearrangement links TRBV27 to TRBJ1-5, with D perhaps matching TRBD1 (6 bases). CDR3 sequence: CASRPLGTTNQPQHF. CDR3 DNA sequence: TGTGCCAGCAGACCCCTCGGGACAACGAATCAGCCCCAGCATTTT.